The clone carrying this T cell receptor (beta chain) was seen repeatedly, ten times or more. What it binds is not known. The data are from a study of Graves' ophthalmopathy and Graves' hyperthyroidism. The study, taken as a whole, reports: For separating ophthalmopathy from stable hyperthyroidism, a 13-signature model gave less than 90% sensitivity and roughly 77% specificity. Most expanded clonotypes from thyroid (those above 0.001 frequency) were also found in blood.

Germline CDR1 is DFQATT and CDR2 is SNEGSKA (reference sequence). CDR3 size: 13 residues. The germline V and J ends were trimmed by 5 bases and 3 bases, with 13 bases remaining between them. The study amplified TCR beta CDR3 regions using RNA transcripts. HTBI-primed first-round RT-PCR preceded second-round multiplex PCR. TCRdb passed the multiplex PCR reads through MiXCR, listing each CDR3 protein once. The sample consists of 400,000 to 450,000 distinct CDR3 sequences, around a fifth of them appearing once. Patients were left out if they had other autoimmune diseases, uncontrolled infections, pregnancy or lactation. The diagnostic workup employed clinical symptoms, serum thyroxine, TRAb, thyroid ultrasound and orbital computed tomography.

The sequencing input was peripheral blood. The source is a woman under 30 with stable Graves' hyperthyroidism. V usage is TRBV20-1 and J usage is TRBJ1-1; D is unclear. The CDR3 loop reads CSAHPNGDTEAFF. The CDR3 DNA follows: TGCAGTGCTCACCCCAATGGAGACACTGAAGCTTTCTTT.